This T cell receptor beta chain was identified during a study of blood T cell repertoires in COVID-19. Looking at the study overall: The cDNA or gDNA used as material had been derived from T cells, B-cell-depleted T cells, or PBMCs.

Only in-frame clones appear in the TCRdb table, and some are missing; sequencing was by immunoSEQ multiplex PCR. The table shows about 96,000 clones, with 80% to 90% occurring only once. Looked up from germline, CDR1 is SGDLS and CDR2 is YYNGEE. Trimming stripped 0 bases from V and 1 base from J, with 13 bases between. The CDR3 has 17 amino acids. The source material was peripheral blood. The chain uses TRBV9 and TRBJ2-2; a possible D gene is TRBD1 (5 bases). This receptor was taken from a human donor with COVID-19, enrolled during active disease. The donor label of this sample is uncertain. Written as DNA, the CDR3 is TGTGCCAGCAGCGTAGGGATCGGGCAGGGGAACACCGGGGAGCTGTTTTTT. Amino acids: CASSVGIGQGNTGELFF.